These 32 T cell receptor beta chains share one sample of origin, sequenced in a study of low-dose radiotherapy and immunotherapy resistance in tumors. First-strand cDNA used TRAV- and TRBV-specific primers, covering alpha and beta chains. PCR amplification of the TCRs was performed with Phusion for 20 to 25 PCR cycles, and it relied on a constant-region primer together with a V-primer adapter. TCRdb reanalysed the reads using MiXCR and keeps one entry per CDR3 protein. The table lists 100,000 or so distinct CDR3 sequences, 9.4% of them singletons. The time point here: before trial treatment. Sample: PBMCs, taken before treatment. These receptors were taken from a male donor with prostate cancer.

There are many counts of this clonotype. The V call is TRBV5-1, the J call TRBJ2-5, with D tentatively TRBD1 (5 bases). The CDR3 spans 15 residues. Germline V lookup: CDR1 SGHRS, CDR2 YFSETQ. Trimming shortened V by 4 bases and J by 2 bases, and 15 bases separated the two germline ends. CDR3 loop: CASSLGWGTQETQYF. CDR3 DNA: TGCGCCAGCAGCCTGGGATGGGGCACTCAAGAGACCCAGTACTTC.

This clonotype was seen repeatedly, ten times or more. The V call is TRBV7-2, the J call TRBJ2-7, with 12 bases identical to TRBD2. The CDR3 covers 16 residues. Trimming took 5 bases from V and 1 from J; bases not matched to a gene: 6. The germline V gene encodes CDR1 SGHTA and CDR2 FQGNSA. CDR3 residues: CASSPTGTSGSYEQYF. The CDR3 DNA is TGTGCCAGCAGCCCTACCGGGACTAGCGGGTCCTACGAGCAGTACTTC. The full variable domain, rest sourced from reference TRBV7-2 and TRBJ2-7, is GAGVSQSPSNKVTEKGKDVELRCDPISGHTALYWYRQSLGQGLEFLIYFQGNSAPDKSGLPSDRFSAERTGGSVSTLTIQRTQQEDSAVYLCASSPTGTSGSYEQYFGPGTRLTVT.

The sample holds many counts of this clonotype. The chain links TRBV5-1 to TRBJ2-7, with unresolved D. This CDR3 is built from 14 residues. Germline loops: CDR1 SGHRS, CDR2 YFSETQ. The germline V and J ends were trimmed by 0 bases and 4 bases, with 11 bases remaining between them. CDR3: CASSLGDLKYEQYF. The CDR3 bases are TGCGCCAGCAGCTTGGGGGATTTAAAATACGAGCAGTACTTC.

There are many counts of this clonotype. J is TRBJ2-7 and V is TRBV2; no clear D. The germline gives CDR1 SNHLY, CDR2 FYNNEI. V was shortened by 7 bases and J by 0 bases, with 10 bases between the two germline ends. CDR3 length: 13 residues. The DNA of the CDR3 is TGTGCCAGCAAATCGCTGAGCTCCTACGAGCAGTACTTC. Translating it yields CASKSLSSYEQYF.

In this sample, this clonotype turned up many times. V and J are TRBV7-8 and TRBJ2-3; 8 bases align to TRBD2. The CDR3 has 15 residues. Trimming cost V 5 bases and J 4 bases; bases outside gene matches: 8. Germline V gene sequence: CDR1 SGHVS, CDR2 FQNEAQ. The CDR3: CASSQGLGRADTQYF. The CDR3 DNA is TGTGCCAGCAGCCAGGGACTAGGTCGCGCAGATACGCAGTATTTT. Complete variable domain (other parts from reference TRBV7-8 and TRBJ2-3): GAGVSQSPRYKVAKRGQDVALRCDPISGHVSLFWYQQALGQGPEFLTYFQNEAQLDKSGLPSDRFFAERPEGSVSTLKIQRTQQEDSAVYLCASSQGLGRADTQYFGPGTRLTVL.

At least ten counts were recorded for this clonotype. V is TRBV5-1 and J is TRBJ2-7; TRBD1 is a possible D gene (6 bases). Germline V gene sequence: CDR1 SGHRS, CDR2 YFSETQ. The CDR3 sequence is 14 residues long. V was clipped by 0 bases and J by 4 bases, with 11 bases between them. CDR3: CASSLEQGGYEQYF. Written as DNA, the CDR3 is TGCGCCAGCAGCTTGGAACAGGGCGGGTACGAGCAGTACTTC.

This clonotype was detected many times. The J gene is TRBJ2-3, the V gene TRBV20-1; 7 positions agree with TRBD2. The V and J ends lost 6 bases and 2 bases, in that order; junction bases with no gene match: 5. The CDR3 covers 13 residues. The V gene's germline CDR1 is DFQATT and CDR2 SNEGSKA (reference sequence). This CDR3 reads CSALADSTDTQYF. CDR3 nucleotides: TGCAGTGCCCTAGCGGACTCCACAGATACGCAGTATTTT.

This clonotype was observed at least ten times. The chain has TRBV10-3 and TRBJ2-3, with 10 positions matching TRBD2. Germline assignment: CDR1 ENHRY and CDR2 SYGVKD. V trimming: 0 bases; J trimming: 2 bases; junction bases outside the gene matches: 11. This CDR3 has 19 residues. CDR3 sequence: CAISESKVATSGYTDTQYF. The DNA for the CDR3 is TGTGCCATCAGTGAGTCGAAGGTAGCGACTAGCGGGTACACAGATACGCAGTATTTT.

This clonotype was detected many times. The V and J genes are TRBV10-3 and TRBJ2-4; D possibly corresponds to TRBD1 (6 bases). Germline V gene data show CDR1 as ENHRY and CDR2 as SYGVKD. Trimming removed 3 bases at V and 0 bases at J, with 15 bases between. This CDR3 region has 17 residues. CDR3 protein: CAISELDSVAAKNIQYF. The CDR3 coding sequence is TGTGCCATCAGTGAATTGGACAGCGTCGCAGCCAAAAACATTCAGTACTTC.

This clonotype came up a few times. V gene TRBV4-1 combines with J gene TRBJ2-2; unclear D gene. Trimming removed 0 bases from V and 9 bases from J, with 5 bases in between. CDR3 length: 12 amino acids. Germline loops: CDR1 MGHRA, CDR2 YSYEKL. The CDR3 sequence: CASSQDGWELFF. The CDR3 bases are TGCGCCAGCAGCCAAGATGGGTGGGAGCTGTTTTTT.

This clonotype was counted many times. V is TRBV13 and J is TRBJ2-7, with 8 bases identical to TRBD1. The germline gives CDR1 PRHDT, CDR2 FYEKMQ (reference sequence). Germline trimming cut 0 bases from V and 3 bases from J; bases unmatched to any gene: 1. This CDR3 is 14 amino acids long. The CDR3 DNA reads TGTGCCAGCAGCTTAGGGACAGGGGTCTACGAGCAGTACTTC. It encodes CASSLGTGVYEQYF.

This clonotype has a count of ten or more. This chain links TRBV5-1 with TRBJ2-2, with 9 bases lining up with TRBD1. The junction had 7 bases not matched to a gene; V was cut back by 4 bases and J by 3 bases. CDR1 and CDR2 from the germline V gene are SGHRS and YFSETQ. The CDR3 sequence is 16 residues long. CDR3 region: CASSRSTGGYTGELFF. For the CDR3, the DNA is TGCGCCAGCAGCAGATCAACAGGGGGCTACACCGGGGAGCTGTTTTTT.

This clonotype was counted at least ten times. The chain links TRBV5-4 to TRBJ2-7; TRBD2 is a possible D gene (5 bases). Trimming left V 0 bases short and J 3 bases short, with 10 bases between. This CDR3 region has 14 residues. In germline, CDR1 is SGHNT, CDR2 YYREEE (reference sequence). The CDR3 loop is CASSLEGAYYEQYF. Here the CDR3 DNA reads TGTGCCAGCAGCTTGGAGGGAGCGTACTACGAGCAGTACTTC. Looking up the rest from reference TRBV5-4 and TRBJ2-7 gives the full variable domain: ETGVTQSPTHLIKTRGQQVTLRCSSQSGHNTVSWYQQALGQGPQFIFQYYREEENGRGNFPPRFSGLQFPNYSSELNVNALELDDSALYLCASSLEGAYYEQYFGPGTRLTVT.

This clonotype was picked up many times. V is TRBV18 and J is TRBJ2-4, with a tentative D call TRBD1 (6 bases). The V end lost 8 bases, the J end lost 5 bases, and 10 bases lay between the germline ends. This CDR3 region has 12 residues. Germline-derived CDR1 and CDR2 are KGHSH and LQKENI. CDR3 protein: CASGPGENIQYF. CDR3 coding DNA: TGTGCCAGCGGTCCAGGGGAAAACATTCAGTACTTC.

In its sample, this clonotype was seen many times. The chain combines TRBV29-1 with TRBJ2-1, with D tentatively TRBD1 (6 bases). This CDR3 has 17 amino acids. Trimming removed 4 bases from V and 5 bases from J, with 24 bases in between. The germline V gene encodes CDR1 SQVTM and CDR2 ANQGSEA. The CDR3 here is CSVVPRPKNRVNNEQFF. CDR3 nucleotide sequence: TGCAGCGTTGTTCCAAGGCCGAAAAACAGGGTGAACAATGAGCAGTTCTTC.

This clonotype turned up a few times. The V gene is TRBV27, the J gene TRBJ2-5; unclear D gene. This CDR3 has 14 residues. With 1 base removed from V and 4 bases from J, the gap between germline ends came to 10 bases. The germline V gene encodes CDR1 MNHEY and CDR2 SMNVEV (reference sequence). CDR3 DNA: TGTGCCAGCAGTTTATGGGGTGCTGGAGAGACCCAGTACTTC. This encodes CASSLWGAGETQYF.

This clonotype was recorded at least ten times. The V call is TRBV29-1, the J call TRBJ2-5, with D uncertain. V lost 1 base and J 5 bases, leaving 14 bases between the germline ends. Per the germline V gene, CDR1 is SQVTM and CDR2 is ANQGSEA. The length of the CDR3 is 14 residues. CDR3 sequence reads: CSVEGPVYRETQYF. As DNA, the CDR3 is TGCAGCGTTGAAGGTCCCGTTTATCGGGAGACCCAGTACTTC.

This clonotype was counted at least ten times. This sequence joins TRBV27 and TRBJ1-1; D might be TRBD1 (5 bases). V lost 6 bases and J lost 1, with 18 bases in between. From germline, CDR1 is MNHEY and CDR2 SMNVEV (reference sequence). The CDR3 runs 16 residues. As DNA, the CDR3 is TGTGCCAGCAGAACTGGGGGGAGGTCGGGGAACACTGAAGCTTTCTTT. Residues: CASRTGGRSGNTEAFF.

This clonotype was counted many times. The chain carries TRBV28 and TRBJ2-1, with D possibly TRBD2 on 5 matching bases. This CDR3 is 15 amino acids long. V was shortened by 3 bases and J by 5 bases, with 14 bases between the two germline ends. Germline assignment: CDR1 MDHEN and CDR2 SYDVKM. CDR3 nucleotide sequence: TGTGCCAGCAGTTTGGGTGGGAGTAAGGACAATGAGCAGTTCTTC. Its translation is CASSLGGSKDNEQFF.

This clonotype was counted many times. The rearrangement links TRBV5-4 to TRBJ2-5; 8 bases fit TRBD2. CDR1 is SGHNT, CDR2 YYREEE, per germline (reference sequence). Germline trimming cut 0 bases from V and 5 bases from J; bases unmatched to any gene: 3. The CDR3 is 14 residues long. The CDR3 here is CASSLERETETQYF. In DNA form, the CDR3 reads TGTGCCAGCAGCTTGGAGCGGGAGACTGAGACCCAGTACTTC.

There are a few counts of this clonotype. A read error may be the cause here, since a much bigger clone is one base away. The rearrangement joins TRBV29-1 to TRBJ1-2, with D possibly TRBD1 on 6 matching bases. Germline CDR1 SQVTM, CDR2 ANQGSEA. The CDR3 spans 12 residues. V was trimmed by 7 bases and J by 4 bases, leaving 13 bases between them. The CDR3 is CSGPTGRYGYTF. CDR3 DNA: TGCAGCGGGCCTACAGGGCGCTATGGCTACACCTTC.

This clonotype was recorded at least ten times. CDR3 coding DNA: TGCGCCAGCAGCCAAGGGTCCGGAGGGACCTACGAGCAGTACTTC. Protein: CASSQGSGGTYEQYF. J is TRBJ2-7 and V is TRBV4-3; a possible D gene is TRBD2 (6 bases). Germline CDR1 is LGHNA and CDR2 is YSLEER. This CDR3 is 15 amino acids long. V gave up 1 base and J gave up 2 bases, with 12 bases separating them.

This clonotype was counted ten times or more. The chain uses TRBV20-1 and TRBJ1-4; TRBD1 aligns across 7 bases. The length of the CDR3 is 15 residues. V was pared by 3 bases and J by 8 bases, with 12 bases of the junction left unmatched. Germline V gives CDR1 DFQATT, CDR2 SNEGSKA (reference sequence). The CDR3: CSASPPGTVKEKLFF. In nucleotides, the CDR3 is TGCAGTGCTAGTCCCCCCGGGACAGTCAAGGAAAAACTGTTTTTT.

Many counts were recorded for this clonotype. The V and J genes are TRBV2 and TRBJ2-3; no clear D. This CDR3 has 14 residues. Germline CDR1 is SNHLY and CDR2 is FYNNEI. V shed 4 bases and J shed 4 bases, with 12 bases lying between them. CDR3 DNA sequence: TGTGCCAGCAGTGCAGAATTGAGTGCAGATACGCAGTATTTT. It translates to CASSAELSADTQYF.

This clonotype was observed many times. The chain has TRBV2 and TRBJ1-1; possible D gene TRBD1, 5 bases. Deletions cut 8 bases from V and 6 bases from J, with 16 bases between. Germline V lookup: CDR1 SNHLY, CDR2 FYNNEI. CDR3 size: 13 residues. The CDR3 reads CASLPPGVPEAFF. The CDR3 nucleotides read TGTGCCAGCCTCCCACCGGGGGTCCCTGAAGCTTTCTTT.

Concerning this clonotype itself: This may be a read error, as it is one base from a much larger clone. This rearrangement joins TRBV7-2 to TRBJ1-5; D is undetermined. The CDR3 length is 15 residues. The V end lost 1 base, the J end lost 1 base, and 8 bases lay between the germline ends. CDR1 is SGHTA, CDR2 FQGNSA, per germline. CDR3 DNA sequence: TGTGCCAGCAGCTTAGGTTGGTGGAGCAATCAGCCCCAGCATTTT. Residues: CASSLGWWSNQPQHF.

This clonotype was detected many times. V usage is TRBV29-1 and J usage is TRBJ2-7; no definite D call. Trimming shortened V by 6 bases and J by 6 bases, and 9 bases separated the two germline ends. Germline values: CDR1 SQVTM, CDR2 ANQGSEA. The CDR3 loop spans 10 amino acids. The CDR3 loop reads CSVAESEQYF. CDR3 DNA sequence: TGCAGCGTGGCAGAGTCCGAGCAGTACTTC.

This clonotype was seen at least ten times. The V gene is TRBV3-1, the J gene TRBJ1-1, with a possible D match to TRBD1 (6 bases). V dropped 4 bases and J dropped 0 bases, with 12 bases sitting between them. This CDR3 is 15 amino acids long. The germline V gene encodes CDR1 LGHDT and CDR2 YNNKEL (reference sequence). CDR3 coding DNA: TGTGCCAGCAGCCTCCAGACAGGTTTGAACACTGAAGCTTTCTTT. It yields the protein CASSLQTGLNTEAFF.

As regards this clonotype: Because the CDR3's place on the DNA is in doubt, the DNA is left out and the CDR3 is given as listed by TCRdb. V gene TRBV6-1 combines with J gene TRBJ2-2. Germline V CDR1 and CDR2: MNHNS, SASEGT. The CDR3 adds up to 16 amino acids, both ends counted. The CDR3 sequence is CASSYGRSNTGELFFF.

This clonotype was recorded a few times. The chain combines TRBV19 with TRBJ2-2; tentative D call: TRBD1 (5 bases). Germline V CDR1 and CDR2: LNHDA, SQIVND (reference sequence). V dropped 4 bases and J dropped 0 bases, with 9 bases sitting between them. The CDR3 covers 15 residues. CDR3 protein: CASSKGLSNTGELFF. The CDR3 DNA follows: TGTGCCAGTAGTAAGGGGCTCTCGAACACCGGGGAGCTGTTTTTT. Variable domain in full (rest from reference TRBV19 and TRBJ2-2): DGGITQSPKYLFRKEGQNVTLSCEQNLNHDAMYWYRQDPGQGLRLIYYSQIVNDFQKGDIAEGYSVSREKKESFPLTVTSAQKNPTAFYLCASSKGLSNTGELFFGEGSRLTVL.

This clonotype was observed many times. The V and J genes are TRBV20-1 and TRBJ2-7; TRBD1 is a possible D gene (6 bases). The V end lost 0 bases, the J end lost 12 bases, and 12 bases lay between the germline ends. The CDR3 runs to 11 residues. Germline V gives CDR1 DFQATT, CDR2 SNEGSKA (reference sequence). The CDR3 bases are TGCAGTGCTAGAGATCTAGGGGACATGTACTTC. It encodes CSARDLGDMYF.

There are many counts of this clonotype. This chain joins TRBV7-9 and TRBJ2-7; maybe TRBD2 (5 bases). The CDR3 loop spans 13 amino acids. CDR1 and CDR2 (germline): SEHNR, FQNEAQ (reference sequence). Trimming cost V 1 base and J 7 bases, with 11 bases left between them. The CDR3 nucleotides are TGTGCCAGCAGCTTAGGGGCGGGCAGTGAGCAGTACTTC. It specifies CASSLGAGSEQYF.